These 16 T cell receptor beta chains came from one sample sequenced in a study of blood T cell repertoires in COVID-19. TCRdb's table, derived via immunoSEQ multiplex PCR, lists solely in-frame clones and lacks some. This repertoire shows fewer than 350,000 clones, about 82% found once; its top ten account for roughly 7%. The material sequenced was peripheral blood. Receptor source: a human donor in a cohort sampled during active COVID-19.

The chain combines TRBV5-6 with TRBJ2-3, with TRBD2 matching over 9 bases. The trim removed 0 bases at V and 8 bases at J, leaving 10 bases unmatched. The CDR3 has 16 amino acids. The germline CDR1 and CDR2 sequences are SGHDT and YYEEEE. For the CDR3, the DNA is TGTGCCAGCAGCTTGGGAATAGCGGGGGTTCATGCTACGCAGTATTTT. Its translation: CASSLGIAGVHATQYF.

The J gene is TRBJ2-2, the V gene TRBV5-1; D possibly corresponds to TRBD1 (6 bases). The germline V gene encodes CDR1 SGHRS and CDR2 YFSETQ. Trimming removed 4 bases from V and 4 bases from J, with 11 bases in between. The CDR3 runs 14 residues. CDR3 sequence reads: CASSEDRPTGELFF. CDR3 sequence (DNA): TGCGCCAGCAGCGAGGACAGACCCACCGGGGAGCTGTTTTTT. Combining the CDR3 with reference TRBV5-1 and TRBJ2-2 gives the whole variable domain KAGVTQTPRYLIKTRGQQVTLSCSPISGHRSVSWYQQTPGQGLQFLFEYFSETQRNKGNFPGRFSGRQFSNSRSEMNVSTLELGDSALYLCASSEDRPTGELFFGEGSRLTVL.

The chain carries TRBV30 and TRBJ1-6, with D possibly being TRBD1 (5 bases). Trimming stripped 1 base from V and 6 bases from J, with 7 bases between. From germline, CDR1 is GTSNPN and CDR2 SVGIG (reference sequence). The CDR3 consists of 13 residues. The DNA of the CDR3 is TGTGCCTGGAGTGCGGGGGGTAATTCACCCCTCCACTTT. Protein product: CAWSAGGNSPLHF.

The chain employs TRBV7-2 and TRBJ2-2, with 10 positions matching TRBD2. The CDR3 totals 17 residues. Unmatched junction bases numbered 6, after V lost 3 bases and J lost 2 bases. Germline CDR1 SGHTA, CDR2 FQGNSA. The CDR3 spells CASSFPAGGQNTGELFF. The CDR3 DNA sequence: TGTGCCAGCAGCTTCCCAGCGGGGGGGCAAAACACCGGGGAGCTGTTTTTT.

The chain uses TRBV2 and TRBJ1-2; 7 bases agree with TRBD1. Germline CDR1 SNHLY, CDR2 FYNNEI. V trimming: 6 bases; J trimming: 7 bases; junction bases outside the gene matches: 17. The CDR3 runs 16 residues. Here the CDR3 reads CASSNLNPGGVGGYTF. The CDR3 region has the DNA TGTGCCAGCAGCAACCTGAACCCAGGGGGAGTTGGTGGCTACACCTTC.

This clone was found once. The genes are TRBV29-1 and TRBJ1-1; TRBD1 might be the D (6 bases). The CDR3 contains 15 residues. The germline V gene has CDR1 SQVTM and CDR2 ANQGSEA. V was shortened by 4 bases and J by 4 bases, with 19 bases between the two germline ends. CDR3 residues: CSVATGRGGVTEAFF. In DNA, the CDR3 is TGCAGCGTTGCAACAGGGCGGGGAGGGGTCACTGAAGCTTTCTTT.

The rearrangement links TRBV30 to TRBJ1-3; the D gene is possibly TRBD1 (5 bases). This CDR3 contains 16 residues. V lost 3 bases, J lost 2 bases, and 17 bases lay in between. The V gene's germline CDR1 is GTSNPN and CDR2 SVGIG (reference sequence). The chain's CDR3 is CAWSLPRSGTGNTIYF. DNA of the CDR3: TGTGCCTGGAGCCTTCCAAGGTCAGGGACTGGAAACACCATATATTTT.

This chain connects TRBV7-6 to TRBJ2-3; 15 bases match TRBD2. Germline V CDR1 and CDR2: SGHVS, FNYEAQ. V trimming: 3 bases; J trimming: 1 base; junction bases outside the gene matches: 5. The CDR3 spans 18 residues. The CDR3 coding sequence is TGTGCCAGCAGCTTTGGGACTAGCGGGGGGTTGGGCACAGATACGCAGTATTTT. Protein product: CASSFGTSGGLGTDTQYF.

The chain couples TRBV12-3 or TRBV12-4 to TRBJ1-1, with D possibly being TRBD1 (5 bases). The CDR3 is 12 residues long. V lost 3 bases to trimming and J lost 5 bases, with 7 bases between them. As DNA, the CDR3 is TGTGCCAGCAGTTTGGGGCAGACTGAAGCTTTCTTT. This sequence encodes CASSLGQTEAFF.

The chain employs TRBV7-2 and TRBJ2-3; 7 nucleotides agree with TRBD1. CDR3 length: 15 residues. The trim removed 4 bases at V and 4 bases at J, leaving 8 bases unmatched. Germline V lookup: CDR1 SGHTA, CDR2 FQGNSA. The CDR3: CASSSVGDSADTQYF. The CDR3 DNA reads as TGTGCCAGCAGCTCTGTGGGGGACAGCGCAGATACGCAGTATTTT.

This clone came up a few times. This chain connects TRBV4-2 to TRBJ2-7; tentatively, D is TRBD1 (5 bases). Looked up from germline, CDR1 is LGHNA and CDR2 is YNFKEQ. Trimming removed 0 bases from V and 0 bases from J, with 9 bases in between. The CDR3 consists of 15 residues. The CDR3 nucleotides read TGTGCCAGCAGCCAAGATCAGGACAACTCCTACGAGCAGTACTTC. Amino acid sequence: CASSQDQDNSYEQYF.

The chain joins TRBV6-5 to TRBJ2-7; 10 bases align to TRBD1. The CDR3 length is 14 residues. The germline V gene has CDR1 MNHEY and CDR2 SVGAGI. V lost 5 bases and J lost 6; bases outside the gene matches: 7. The CDR3 region has the DNA TGTGCCAGCAGTCCCCGGGACAGGGGTGGCGAGCAGTACTTC. This translates into CASSPRDRGGEQYF.

The chain combines TRBV7-3 with TRBJ2-2; 12 nucleotides align to TRBD1. The CDR3 spans 17 residues. Trimming took 5 bases from V and 5 from J; bases not matched to a gene: 9. In germline, CDR1 is SGHTA, CDR2 FQGTGA. The CDR3 spells CASSPRGTGGNTGELFF. For the CDR3, the DNA is TGTGCCAGCAGCCCACGGGGGACAGGGGGCAATACCGGGGAGCTGTTTTTT.

This sequence joins TRBV3-1 (or the pseudogene TRBV3-2) and TRBJ1-2; a possible D gene is TRBD1 (6 bases). The V end lost 4 bases, the J end lost 4 bases, and 19 bases lay between the germline ends. The germline CDR1 and CDR2 sequences are LGHDT and YNNKEL (reference sequence). This CDR3 has 16 amino acids. CDR3 amino acids: CASSPFSQGLGYGYTF. The CDR3 DNA follows: TGTGCCAGCAGCCCCTTCTCTCAGGGGCTTGGCTATGGCTACACCTTC.

V and J are TRBV19 and TRBJ2-5; D is unclear. This CDR3 is 16 amino acids long. Trimming took off 2 bases at V and 4 bases at J, with 17 bases between the two ends. CDR1 and CDR2 (germline): LNHDA, SQIVND (reference sequence). The CDR3 region is CASSISMQARAETQYF. In nucleotides, the CDR3 is TGTGCCAGTAGTATATCTATGCAGGCCAGAGCAGAGACCCAGTACTTC.

The rearrangement joins TRBV7-2 to TRBJ1-2; 7 bases map to TRBD1. This CDR3 spans 13 amino acids. V dropped 5 bases and J dropped 4; count of bases not matched to a gene: 4. Germline lookup yields CDR1 SGHTA and CDR2 FQGNSA. CDR3 residues: CASSRGTAYGYTF. The CDR3 coding sequence is TGTGCCAGCAGCCGCGGGACAGCCTATGGCTACACCTTC.